The text below deals with one T cell receptor beta chain. The antigen is undetermined. The data were obtained in a study of cytotoxic CD8 clonotypes in ibrutinib-treated CLL. About the research overall: Response sampling took place at median 12 months of treatment, range 6 to 36. Study findings and constraints: Baseline clonality was higher than in age-matched healthy donors and moved in step with circulating CD8+ T-cell counts.

Investigators sought sequencing depths of between 1 in 200,000 and 1 in 1 million T cells. The protocol was immunoSEQ multiplex PCR, while the TCRdb copy is restricted to in-frame clones and leaves out a portion. The sample carries over 110,000 clones, under 95% recorded once. V lost 3 bases, J lost 0 bases, and 6 bases lay in between. This CDR3 has 14 residues. From germline, CDR1 is MNHNY and CDR2 SVGAGI (reference sequence). The receptor's source is a human donor with chronic lymphocytic leukemia. Sequenced here: PBMCs, sampled after 12 months of ibrutinib treatment. This sequence joins TRBV6-6 and TRBJ2-4; D uncertain. In DNA form, the CDR3 reads TGTGCCAGCAGTTATTTCATAGCCAAAAACATTCAGTACTTC. This translates into CASSYFIAKNIQYF.